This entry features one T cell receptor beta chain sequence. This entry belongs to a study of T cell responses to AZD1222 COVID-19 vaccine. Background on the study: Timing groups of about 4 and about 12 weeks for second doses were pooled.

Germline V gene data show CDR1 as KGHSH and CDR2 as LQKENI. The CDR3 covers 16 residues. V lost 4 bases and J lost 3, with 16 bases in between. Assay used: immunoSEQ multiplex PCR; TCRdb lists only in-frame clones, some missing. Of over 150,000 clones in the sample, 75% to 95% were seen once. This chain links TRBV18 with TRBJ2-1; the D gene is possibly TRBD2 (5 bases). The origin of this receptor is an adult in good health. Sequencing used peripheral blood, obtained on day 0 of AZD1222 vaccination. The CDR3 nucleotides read TGTGCCAGCTCACAACGAAGTGGACTTATCTACAATGAGCAGTTCTTC. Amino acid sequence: CASSQRSGLIYNEQFF.